Detailed here is one T cell receptor beta chain. Systemic immunosuppression or a history of autoimmune disease excluded patients. Assay: immunoSEQ multiplex PCR; the TCRdb copy retains only in-frame clones and omits some. This sample carries about 76,000 clones, about 82% of them seen once, and the ten largest clones take roughly 0.66%. The entry originates in a study of OX40 agonist ivuxolimab in advanced cancers. Germline loops: CDR1 SGHAT, CDR2 FQNNGV. This CDR3 spans 12 amino acids. The V gene lost 3 bases and the J gene lost 7 bases, with 10 bases spanning the gap. The receptor's source is an adult with an advanced solid tumor such as melanoma, head and neck, liver or kidney cancer. The sequenced sample was CD4+ or CD8+ T cells sorted from blood, obtained in a trial of the OX40 agonist ivuxolimab. The chain has TRBV11-2 and TRBJ2-7; D remains unclear. The CDR3 spells CASSLALGEQYF. CDR3 coding DNA: TGTGCCAGCAGCTTGGCCTTGGGGGAGCAGTACTTC. Together with reference TRBV11-2 and TRBJ2-7, the CDR3 gives the full variable domain: EAGVAQSPRYKIIEKRQSVAFWCNPISGHATLYWYQQILGQGPKLLIQFQNNGVVDDSQLPKDRFSAERLKGVDSTLKIQPAKLEDSAVYLCASSLALGEQYFGPGTRLTVT.